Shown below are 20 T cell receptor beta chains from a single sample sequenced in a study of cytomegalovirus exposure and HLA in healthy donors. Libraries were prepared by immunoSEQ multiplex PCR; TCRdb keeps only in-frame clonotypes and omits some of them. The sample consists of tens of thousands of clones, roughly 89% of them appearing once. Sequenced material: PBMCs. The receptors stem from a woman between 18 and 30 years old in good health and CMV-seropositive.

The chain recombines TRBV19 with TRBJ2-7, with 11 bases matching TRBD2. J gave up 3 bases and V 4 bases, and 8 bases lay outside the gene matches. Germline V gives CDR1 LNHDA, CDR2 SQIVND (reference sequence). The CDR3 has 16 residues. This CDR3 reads CASSTSTSGGLYEQYF. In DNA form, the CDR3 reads TGTGCCAGTAGTACATCTACTAGCGGGGGACTCTACGAGCAGTACTTC.

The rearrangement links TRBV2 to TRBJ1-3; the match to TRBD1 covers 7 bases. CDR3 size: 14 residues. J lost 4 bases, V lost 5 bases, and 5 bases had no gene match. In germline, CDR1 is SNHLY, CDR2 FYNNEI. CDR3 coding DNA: TGTGCCAGCAGTTCGAGGACAGGAGGAAACACCATATATTTT. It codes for CASSSRTGGNTIYF. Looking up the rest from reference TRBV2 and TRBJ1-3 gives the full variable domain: EPEVTQTPSHQVTQMGQEVILRCVPISNHLYFYWYRQILGQKVEFLVSFYNNEISEKSEIFDDQFSVERPDGSNFTLKIRSTKLEDSAMYFCASSSRTGGNTIYFGEGSWLTVV.

The CDR3 sequence: CASSYRGGQPQHF. The CDR3, as DNA: TGTGCCAGCAGTTACAGGGGCGGACAGCCCCAGCATTTT. The chain combines TRBV6-5 with TRBJ1-5, with a tentative D call TRBD1 (5 bases). The CDR3 runs 13 residues. Trimming took 2 bases from V and 7 from J, leaving 9 bases between them. From germline, CDR1 is MNHEY and CDR2 SVGAGI.

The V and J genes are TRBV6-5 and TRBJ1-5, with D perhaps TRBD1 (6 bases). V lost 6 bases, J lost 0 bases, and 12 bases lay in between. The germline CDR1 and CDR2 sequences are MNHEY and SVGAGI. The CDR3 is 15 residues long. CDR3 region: CASSPGQFSNQPQHF. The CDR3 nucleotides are TGTGCCAGCAGCCCTGGACAGTTTAGCAATCAGCCCCAGCATTTT.

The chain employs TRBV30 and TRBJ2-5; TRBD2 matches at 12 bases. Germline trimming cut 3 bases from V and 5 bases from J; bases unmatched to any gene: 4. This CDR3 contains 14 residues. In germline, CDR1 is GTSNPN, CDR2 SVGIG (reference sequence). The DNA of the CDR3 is TGTGCCTGGAGACTAGCGGGGGGCGGGGAGACCCAGTACTTC. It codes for CAWRLAGGGETQYF.

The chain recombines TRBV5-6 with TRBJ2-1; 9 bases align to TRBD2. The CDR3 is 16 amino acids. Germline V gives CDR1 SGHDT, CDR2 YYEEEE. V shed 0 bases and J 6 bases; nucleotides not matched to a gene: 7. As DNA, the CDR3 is TGTGCCAGCAGCTTGGGCTGGCGGGGGGGGTTCAATGAGCAGTTCTTC. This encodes CASSLGWRGGFNEQFF.

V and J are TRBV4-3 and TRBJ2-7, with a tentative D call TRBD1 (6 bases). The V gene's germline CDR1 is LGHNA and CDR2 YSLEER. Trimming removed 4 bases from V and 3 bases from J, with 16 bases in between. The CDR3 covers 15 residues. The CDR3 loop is CASSPDRDAYYEQYF. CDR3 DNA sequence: TGCGCCAGCAGCCCGGACAGAGACGCCTACTACGAGCAGTACTTC.

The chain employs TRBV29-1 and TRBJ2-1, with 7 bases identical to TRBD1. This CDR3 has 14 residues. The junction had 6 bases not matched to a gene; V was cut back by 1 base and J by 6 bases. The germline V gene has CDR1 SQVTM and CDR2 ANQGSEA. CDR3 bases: TGCAGCGTTGAAGCCGAGGGGGCGGGCAATGAGCAGTTCTTC. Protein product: CSVEAEGAGNEQFF.

For the CDR3, the DNA is TGTGCCAGCAGGGTTATGGGGACTACTAATGAAAAACTGTTTTTT. Translation: CASRVMGTTNEKLFF. The chain employs TRBV27 and TRBJ1-4; possible D gene TRBD1, 5 bases. The germline gives CDR1 MNHEY, CDR2 SMNVEV (reference sequence). The CDR3 has 15 amino acids. The V and J ends lost 6 bases and 2 bases respectively, with 13 bases between them. The full variable domain, with the rest looked up from reference TRBV27 and TRBJ1-4, is EAQVTQNPRYLITVTGKKLTVTCSQNMNHEYMSWYRQDPGLGLRQIYYSMNVEVTDKGDVPEGYKVSRKEKRNFPLILESPSPNQTSLYFCASRVMGTTNEKLFFGSGTQLSVL.

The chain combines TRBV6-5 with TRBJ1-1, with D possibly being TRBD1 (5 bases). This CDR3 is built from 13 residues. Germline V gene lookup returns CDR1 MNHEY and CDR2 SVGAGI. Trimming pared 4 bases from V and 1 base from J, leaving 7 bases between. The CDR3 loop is CASSLTENTEAFF. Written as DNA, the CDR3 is TGTGCCAGCAGTTTGACAGAGAACACTGAAGCTTTCTTT.

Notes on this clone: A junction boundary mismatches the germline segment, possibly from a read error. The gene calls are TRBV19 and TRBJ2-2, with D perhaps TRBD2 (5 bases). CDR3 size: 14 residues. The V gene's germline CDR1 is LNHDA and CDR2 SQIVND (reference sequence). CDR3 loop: CASNIGRNTGELFF. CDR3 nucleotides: TGTGCCAGTAATATAGGGAGAAACACCGGGGAGCTGTTTTTT.

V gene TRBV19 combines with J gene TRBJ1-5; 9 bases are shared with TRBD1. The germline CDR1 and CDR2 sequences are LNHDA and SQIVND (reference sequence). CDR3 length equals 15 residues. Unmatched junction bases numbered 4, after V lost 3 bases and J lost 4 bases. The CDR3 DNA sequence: TGTGCCAGTAGTATGGACAGGGGTGGAAATCAGCCCCAGCATTTT. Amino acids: CASSMDRGGNQPQHF. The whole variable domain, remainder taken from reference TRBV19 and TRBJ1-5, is DGGITQSPKYLFRKEGQNVTLSCEQNLNHDAMYWYRQDPGQGLRLIYYSQIVNDFQKGDIAEGYSVSREKKESFPLTVTSAQKNPTAFYLCASSMDRGGNQPQHFGDGTRLSIL.

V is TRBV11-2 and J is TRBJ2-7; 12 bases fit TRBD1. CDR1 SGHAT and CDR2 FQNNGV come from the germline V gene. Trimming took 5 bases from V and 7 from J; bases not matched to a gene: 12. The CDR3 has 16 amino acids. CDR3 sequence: CASSARWGQGAEEQYF. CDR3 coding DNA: TGTGCCAGCAGCGCCAGATGGGGACAGGGGGCAGAGGAGCAGTACTTC.

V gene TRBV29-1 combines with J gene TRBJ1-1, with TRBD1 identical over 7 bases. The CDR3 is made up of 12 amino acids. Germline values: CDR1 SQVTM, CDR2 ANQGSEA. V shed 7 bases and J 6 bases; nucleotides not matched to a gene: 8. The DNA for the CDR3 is TGCAGCGGACGAACAGGGGTCTCTGAAGCTTTCTTT. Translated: CSGRTGVSEAFF.

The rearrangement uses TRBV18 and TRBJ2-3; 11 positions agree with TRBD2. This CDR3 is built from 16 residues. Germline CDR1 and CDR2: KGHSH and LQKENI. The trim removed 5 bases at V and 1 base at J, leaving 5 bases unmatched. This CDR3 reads CASSSDSGGGTDTQYF. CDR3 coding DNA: TGTGCCAGCTCATCGGATAGCGGGGGGGGCACAGATACGCAGTATTTT.

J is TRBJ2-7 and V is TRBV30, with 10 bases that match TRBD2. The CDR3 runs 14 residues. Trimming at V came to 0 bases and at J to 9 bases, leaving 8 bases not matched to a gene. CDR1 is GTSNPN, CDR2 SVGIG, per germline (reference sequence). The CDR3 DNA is TGTGCCTGGAGTGTAGGAGCGGGAGGGCAGGTGCAGTACTTC. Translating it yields CAWSVGAGGQVQYF.

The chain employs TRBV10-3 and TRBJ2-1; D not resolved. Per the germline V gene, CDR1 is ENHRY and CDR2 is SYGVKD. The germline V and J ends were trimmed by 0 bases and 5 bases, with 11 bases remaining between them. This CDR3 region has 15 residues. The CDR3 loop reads CAISESPGMDNEQFF. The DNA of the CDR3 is TGTGCCATCAGTGAGTCCCCAGGCATGGACAATGAGCAGTTCTTC.

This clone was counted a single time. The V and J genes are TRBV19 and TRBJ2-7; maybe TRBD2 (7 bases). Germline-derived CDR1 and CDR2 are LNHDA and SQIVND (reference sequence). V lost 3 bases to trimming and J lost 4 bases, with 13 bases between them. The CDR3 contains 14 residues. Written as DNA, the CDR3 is TGTGCCAGTAGTATTGGAGGGGGGGGATACGAGCAGTACTTC. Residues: CASSIGGGGYEQYF.

The CDR3 loop reads CASSQGLNSEEKLFF. DNA for the CDR3: TGTGCCAGCAGCCAAGGACTCAACTCGGAGGAAAAACTGTTTTTT. V gene TRBV2 combines with J gene TRBJ1-4; D call uncertain. CDR1 and CDR2 (germline): SNHLY, FYNNEI. Between the trimmed V and J ends, which lost 6 bases and 8 bases, there was a span of 19 bases. CDR3 size: 15 residues.

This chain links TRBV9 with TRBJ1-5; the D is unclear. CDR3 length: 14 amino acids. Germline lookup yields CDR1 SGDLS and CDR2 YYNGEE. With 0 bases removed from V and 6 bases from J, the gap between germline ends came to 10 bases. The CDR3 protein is CASSVATVRQPQHF. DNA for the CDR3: TGTGCCAGCAGCGTAGCTACAGTCCGTCAGCCCCAGCATTTT.